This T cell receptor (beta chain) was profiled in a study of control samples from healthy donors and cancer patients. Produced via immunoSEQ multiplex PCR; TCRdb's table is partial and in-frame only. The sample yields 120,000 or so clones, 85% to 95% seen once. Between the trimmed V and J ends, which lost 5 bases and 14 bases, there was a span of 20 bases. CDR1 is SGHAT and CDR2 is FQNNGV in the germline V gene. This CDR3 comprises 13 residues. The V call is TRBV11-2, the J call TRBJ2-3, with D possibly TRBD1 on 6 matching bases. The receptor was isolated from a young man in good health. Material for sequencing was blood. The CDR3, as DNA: TGTGCCAGCAGCGCGAGCAGGGGCGGGCGGTCGTATTTT. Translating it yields CASSASRGGRSYF.